This T cell receptor beta chain appears in the sequencing data of a study of human T cells and chemical hapten exposure. Study context: Subjects had 2% DPC placed on 2 cm by 2 cm of upper inner arm skin for sensitization. After 6 days, upper back 0.01% DPC patch tests were scored.

Time point reported: patch test 1, 2 weeks after DPC sensitization. Sample treatment: therapeutic diphenylcyclopropenone sensitization with weekly scalp DPC. Blood was collected ahead of every patch test applied. Suited to DPC and affected by alopecia, the donors ranged from 18 to 70 years old. In TCRdb, the RACE reads were re-called with MiXCR into one record per CDR3 protein. The data hold approximately 73,000 distinct CDR3 sequences, with about 9.4% observed a single time. J gave up 8 bases and V 6 bases, and 6 bases lay outside the gene matches. Per the germline V gene, CDR1 is MNHNS and CDR2 is SASEGT. The CDR3 has 13 residues.

The receptor comes from a woman aged 50 to 65 with alopecia areata. Some clones in this sample may be carry-over from other donors' samples. J is TRBJ2-1 and V is TRBV6-1, with TRBD2 matching over 8 bases. The source material was whole blood, sampled in connection with sensitization to the hapten diphenylcyclopropenone (DPC). CDR3 sequence: CASRTRTSYEQFF. CDR3 DNA sequence: TGTGCCAGCAGAACTCGGACTAGCTATGAGCAGTTCTTC.